The T cell receptor (beta chain) under discussion was sequenced for a study of T-cell memory formation after mild COVID-19. V shed 3 bases and J shed 4 bases, with 17 bases lying between them. Germline CDR1 is LNHNV and CDR2 is YYDKDF (reference sequence). There are 16 residues in the CDR3. TCRdb re-called the 5' RACE reads through MiXCR, storing one row per CDR3 protein. The sample lists roughly 450,000 distinct CDR3 sequences, roughly 18% occurring once. The sequenced sample was PBMCs or a T cell subset sorted from them (not recorded which). This TCR derives from an adult woman who had mild COVID-19 (a few samples of this study predate the infection). Cell type and time point are not known. The chain recombines TRBV15 with TRBJ2-3; a possible D gene is TRBD2 (7 bases). CDR3 sequence reads: CATSSSSAGAADTQYF. In DNA form, the CDR3 reads TGTGCCACCAGCAGCTCGTCGGCGGGGGCTGCAGATACGCAGTATTTT.